Listed below are T cell receptor beta chains from one sample, sequenced in a study of identical twins. TCRdb reanalysed the 5' RACE reads using MiXCR and keeps one entry per CDR3 protein. Of 600,000 to 800,000 distinct CDR3 sequences in the sample, less than 25% were seen once. These data are also associated with another study on T cells expressing NK-cell markers.

The sample consisted of PBMCs. All receptors derive from a young woman in good health. Both conserved end residues are part of each CDR3. D genes are given only for firm matches. Part of the rows lack a size; the others show once, few, many or a class for expanded clones.

>TRBV27|NA|NA|TRBJ2-7
TGTGCCAGCAGGAAGACTACCACCTCCTACGAGCAGTACTTC
CASRKTTTSYEQYF
>TRBV5-5|NA|NA|TRBJ2-3
TGTGCCAGCAGCCAACAGCGACAGGGAGGAGATACGCAGTATTTT
CASSQQRQGGDTQYF
>TRBV7-6|NA|few|TRBJ2-1
TGTGCCAGCAGCGGGGTGGGGTACAATGAGCAGTTCTTC
CASSGVGYNEQFF
>TRBV9|NA|NA|TRBJ2-5
TGTGCCAGCAGCGTAGACGTCGGAGAGACCCAGTACTTC
CASSVDVGETQYF
>TRBV20-1|NA|NA|TRBJ2-2
TGCAGTGGCGCGAGGAACACCGGGGAGCTGTTTTTT
CSGARNTGELFF
>TRBV6-5|TRBD1|few|TRBJ2-7
TGTGCCAGCAGTTACTCGAGGACAGGGCGGCAGGAGCAGTACTTC
CASSYSRTGRQEQYF
>TRBV6-1|TRBD2|NA|TRBJ2-1
TGTGCCAGCAGTGAAGCGGGGGGGAAGCAGTTCTTC
CASSEAGGKQFF
>TRBV11-2|NA|few|TRBJ2-7
TGTGCCAGCAGCCATCCTACCGTCCCCGGCGACGAGCAGTACTTC
CASSHPTVPGDEQYF
>TRBV2|NA|NA|TRBJ1-1
TGTGCCAGTTATTTGAACAGGGACGAAGCTTTCTTT
CASYLNRDEAFF
>TRBV20-1|TRBD1|NA|TRBJ2-7
TGCAGTGCTAGGTGGACAGGGGGCTCCTACGAGCAGTACTTC
CSARWTGGSYEQYF
>TRBV6-1|NA|NA|TRBJ2-1
TGTGCCAGCAGGCCTTCTTTTGGGAGCTCCTACAATGAGCAGTTCTTC
CASRPSFGSSYNEQFF
>TRBV7-9|TRBD2|NA|TRBJ2-7
TGTGCCAGCAGCCCCATAGCGGGAGTCTACGAGCAGTACTTC
CASSPIAGVYEQYF
>TRBV12-3/TRBV12-4|NA|few|TRBJ1-2
TGTGCCAGCACCGAGGACAGACGTAACTATGGCTACACCTTC
CASTEDRRNYGYTF
>TRBV7-2|NA|many|TRBJ2-5
TGTGCCAGCAGCCCCGGACTCCGGGAGACCCAGTACTTC
CASSPGLRETQYF
>TRBV12-3/TRBV12-4|NA|NA|TRBJ2-5
TGTGCCAGCAGTTGGACCCGGGAAGAGACCCAGTACTTC
CASSWTREETQYF
>TRBV12-3/TRBV12-4|TRBD2|NA|TRBJ2-5
TGTGCCAGCATGTTTGGCGGGGGTGAGACCCAGTACTTC
CASMFGGGETQYF
>TRBV4-2|TRBD2|many|TRBJ2-5
TGTGCCAGCAGCCAAGAATGGAGCGGGGGCCAAGAGACCCAGTACTTC
CASSQEWSGGQETQYF
>TRBV27|NA|NA|TRBJ2-3
TGTGCCAGCAGTCCGCAGGGGACCCCAGATACGCAGTATTTT
CASSPQGTPDTQYF
>TRBV6-5|TRBD1|NA|TRBJ2-7
TGTGCCAGCAGTTACAGGGACAGGCTGTCCTACGAGCAGTACTTC
CASSYRDRLSYEQYF
>TRBV5-1|TRBD1|once|TRBJ1-5
TGCGCCAGCAGCTGGGGGACAGGGGGCGATTTATGGCCCCAGCATTTT
CASSWGTGGDLWPQHF
>TRBV7-6|NA|few|TRBJ1-2
TGTGCCAGCAGCTTGGGCCTAGGGGGGGGTTATGGCTACACCTTC
CASSLGLGGGYGYTF
>TRBV20-1|NA|NA|TRBJ2-4
TGCAGTGCCGATTCGAACCAAGGGACTTCTTCCAAAAACATTCAGTACTTC
CSADSNQGTSSKNIQYF
>TRBV20-1|TRBD1|many|TRBJ1-2
TGCAGTGCTACCGGGACAGGGCTCGGCTACACCTTC
CSATGTGLGYTF
>TRBV7-8|TRBD2|NA|TRBJ2-1
TGTGCCAGCAGCGAAACCGGGACTAGTTTCAATGAGCAGTTCTTC
CASSETGTSFNEQFF
>TRBV20-1|NA|many|TRBJ1-6
TGCAGCGCTGCTCGGGACGGCAAAAATTCACCCCTCCACTTT
CSAARDGKNSPLHF
>TRBV28|TRBD1|NA|TRBJ2-1
TGTGCCAGCAGCTCCCAGGGACAGGGGCCCCATGAGCAGTTCTTC
CASSSQGQGPHEQFF
>TRBV20-1|NA|NA|TRBJ2-3
TGCAGTGCTAGAGCCCCACGCACAGATACGCAGTATTTT
CSARAPRTDTQYF
>TRBV10-3|TRBD1|NA|TRBJ2-1
TGTGCCATCAAGGGACAGGGCGGCAATGAGCAGTTCTTC
CAIKGQGGNEQFF
>TRBV20-1|NA|NA|TRBJ1-2
TGCAGTGCTAGTCTTGGTGGGGCTTGGGGCTACACCTTC
CSASLGGAWGYTF
>TRBV20-1|TRBD2|few|TRBJ2-3
TGCAGTGCTCCACGGACTAGCGGCACAGATACGCAGTATTTT
CSAPRTSGTDTQYF
>TRBV5-1|NA|few|TRBJ1-1
TGCGCCAGCAGCCGGTATCCGGGGGATTACACTGAAGCTTTCTTT
CASSRYPGDYTEAFF
>TRBV5-1|NA|few|TRBJ2-1
TGCGCCAGCAGCTTCGGTCAGCGGGAGCAGTTCTTC
CASSFGQREQFF
>TRBV20-1|NA|NA|TRBJ2-6
TGCAGTGCTAGGAAAGCCTCTGGGGCCAACGTCCTGACTTTC
CSARKASGANVLTF
>TRBV20-1|TRBD1|many|TRBJ2-7
TGCAGTGCTCTGACAGGGGAGCGCTACGAGCAGTACTTC
CSALTGERYEQYF
>TRBV29-1|TRBD2|NA|TRBJ2-1
TGCAGCGGGGTAGGAGGACTAGCGGGAGAGTCCTACAATGAGCAGTTCTTC
CSGVGGLAGESYNEQFF
>TRBV27|NA|NA|TRBJ2-6
TGTGCCAGCAGTTTAACAGGTTCCTCTGGGGCCAACGTCCTGACTTTC
CASSLTGSSGANVLTF
>TRBV18|NA|NA|TRBJ2-1
TGTGCCAGCTCACCGACGGTTCCAGGGTTCTCCTACAATGAGCAGTTCTTC
CASSPTVPGFSYNEQFF
>TRBV6-1|NA|NA|TRBJ2-1
TGTGCCACCATAGGAGCAGGGGGGATCAGGGAGCAGTTCTTC
CATIGAGGIREQFF
>TRBV20-1|NA|NA|TRBJ2-3
TGCAGTGCTAGAGATCAGGGGGGAGACGGTACGCAGTATTTT
CSARDQGGDGTQYF
>TRBV18|TRBD1|few|TRBJ1-1
TGTGCCAGCTCACGAGGACAGGGGGCAGAAGCTTTCTTT
CASSRGQGAEAFF
>TRBV12-3/TRBV12-4|NA|NA|TRBJ2-7
TGTGCCAGCAGGGCCCATTCCGGCCGTGGGGAGCAGTACTTC
CASRAHSGRGEQYF
>TRBV6-1|NA|few|TRBJ1-3
TGTGCCAGCGGGCAGATTTCGACCTTTGGAAACACCATATATTTT
CASGQISTFGNTIYF
>TRBV20-1|NA|NA|TRBJ2-3
TGCAGTGCTAGTCTGCTGTTTCATAAGGGCCATGGGCGGGCAGATACGCAGTATTTT
CSASLLFHKGHGRADTQYF
>TRBV5-1|NA|NA|TRBJ1-1
TGCGCCAGCAGCTTCGCAGGGGACCTAGATGCAGCTTTCTTT
CASSFAGDLDAAFF